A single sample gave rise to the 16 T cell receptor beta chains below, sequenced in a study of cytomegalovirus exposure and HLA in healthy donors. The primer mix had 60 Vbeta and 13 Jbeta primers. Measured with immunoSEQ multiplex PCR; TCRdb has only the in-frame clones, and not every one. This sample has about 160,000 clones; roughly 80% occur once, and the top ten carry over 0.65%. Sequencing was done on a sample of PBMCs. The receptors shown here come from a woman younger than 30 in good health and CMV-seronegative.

The CDR3 is CASSLDGGVGYGYTF. CDR3 in DNA: TGTGCCAGCAGCTTAGATGGAGGGGTCGGCTATGGCTACACCTTC. The V and J genes are TRBV7-2 and TRBJ1-2, with D possibly matching TRBD1 (5 bases). Trimming removed 1 base from V and 4 bases from J, with 13 bases in between. Germline CDR1 is SGHTA and CDR2 is FQGNSA. The CDR3 covers 15 residues.

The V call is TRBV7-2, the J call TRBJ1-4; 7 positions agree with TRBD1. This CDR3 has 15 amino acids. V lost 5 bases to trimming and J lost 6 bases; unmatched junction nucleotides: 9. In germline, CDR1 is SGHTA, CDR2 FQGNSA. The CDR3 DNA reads TGTGCCAGCAGCCGGACAGGACCCATCGATGAAAAACTGTTTTTT. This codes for CASSRTGPIDEKLFF.

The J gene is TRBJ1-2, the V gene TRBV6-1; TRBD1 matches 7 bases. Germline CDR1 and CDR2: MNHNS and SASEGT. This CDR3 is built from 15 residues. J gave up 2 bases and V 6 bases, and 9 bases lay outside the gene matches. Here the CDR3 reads CASSRAGQSNYGYTF. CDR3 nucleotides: TGTGCCAGCAGCCGGGCGGGACAGAGCAACTATGGCTACACCTTC.

The CDR3 loop reads CASSLAREYGYTF. DNA of the CDR3: TGTGCCAGCAGCTTAGCGCGGGAATATGGCTACACCTTC. The V gene is TRBV7-9, the J gene TRBJ1-2; no firm D call. Germline V gene data show CDR1 as SEHNR and CDR2 as FQNEAQ (reference sequence). There are 13 residues in the CDR3. V dropped 0 bases and J dropped 5 bases, with 7 bases sitting between them.

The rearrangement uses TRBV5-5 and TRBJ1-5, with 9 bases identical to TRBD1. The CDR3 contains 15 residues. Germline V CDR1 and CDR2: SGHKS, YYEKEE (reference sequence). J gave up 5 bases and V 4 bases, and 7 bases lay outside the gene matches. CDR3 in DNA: TGTGCCAGCAGCCGACGGACAGGGGCGGATCAGCCCCAGCATTTT. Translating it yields CASSRRTGADQPQHF.

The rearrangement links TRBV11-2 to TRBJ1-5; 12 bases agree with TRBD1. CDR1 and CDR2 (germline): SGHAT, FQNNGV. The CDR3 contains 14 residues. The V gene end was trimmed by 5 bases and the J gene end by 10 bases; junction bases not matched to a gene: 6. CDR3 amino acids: CASSPGTGGVPQHF. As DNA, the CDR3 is TGTGCCAGCAGCCCGGGGACAGGGGGCGTCCCCCAGCATTTT.

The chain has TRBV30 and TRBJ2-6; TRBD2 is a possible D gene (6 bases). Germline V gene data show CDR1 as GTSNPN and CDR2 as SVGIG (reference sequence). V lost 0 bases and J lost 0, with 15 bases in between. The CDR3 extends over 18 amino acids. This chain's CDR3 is CAWSVVGSGTSGANVLTF. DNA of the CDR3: TGTGCCTGGAGTGTGGTCGGTAGCGGAACCTCTGGGGCCAACGTCCTGACTTTC.

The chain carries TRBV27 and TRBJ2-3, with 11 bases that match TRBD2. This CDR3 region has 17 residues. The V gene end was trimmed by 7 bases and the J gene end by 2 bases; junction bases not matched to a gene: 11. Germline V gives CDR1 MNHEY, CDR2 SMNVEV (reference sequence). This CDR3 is CASNPTGTSGYTDTQYF. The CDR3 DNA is TGTGCCAGCAACCCGACCGGGACTAGCGGTTACACAGATACGCAGTATTTT.

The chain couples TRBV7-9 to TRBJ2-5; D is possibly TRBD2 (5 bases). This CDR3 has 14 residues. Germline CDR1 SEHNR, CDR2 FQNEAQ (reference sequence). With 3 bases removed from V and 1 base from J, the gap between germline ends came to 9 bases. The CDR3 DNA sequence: TGTGCCAGCAGCTTCGGACGGGGCCAAGAGACCCAGTACTTC. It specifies CASSFGRGQETQYF.

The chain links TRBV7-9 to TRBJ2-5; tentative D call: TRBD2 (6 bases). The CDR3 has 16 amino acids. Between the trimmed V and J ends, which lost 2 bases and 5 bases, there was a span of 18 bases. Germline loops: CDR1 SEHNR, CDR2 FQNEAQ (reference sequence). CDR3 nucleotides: TGTGCCAGCAGCTTAAGTACTAGCTCCTCTCGGGAGACCCAGTACTTC. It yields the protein CASSLSTSSSRETQYF.

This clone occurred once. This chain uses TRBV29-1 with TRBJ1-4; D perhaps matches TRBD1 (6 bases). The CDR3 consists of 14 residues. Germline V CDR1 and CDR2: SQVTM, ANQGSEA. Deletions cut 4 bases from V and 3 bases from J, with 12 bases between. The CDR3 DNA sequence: TGCAGCGTTGGGGGGGGCCAGCCTAATGAAAAACTGTTTTTT. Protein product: CSVGGGQPNEKLFF.

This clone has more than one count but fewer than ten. Written as DNA, the CDR3 is TGTGCCAGCAGCCTAGCGGGAGGCCTCAATGAGCAGTTCTTC. This encodes CASSLAGGLNEQFF. The rearrangement uses TRBV27 and TRBJ2-1; 11 positions match TRBD2. J gave up 6 bases and V 6 bases, and 4 bases lay outside the gene matches. Germline lookup yields CDR1 MNHEY and CDR2 SMNVEV (reference sequence). This CDR3 is built from 14 residues.

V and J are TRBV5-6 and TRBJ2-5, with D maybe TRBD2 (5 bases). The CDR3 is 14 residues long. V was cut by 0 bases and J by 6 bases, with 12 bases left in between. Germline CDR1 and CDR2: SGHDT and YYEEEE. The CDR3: CASSLAGLWQTQYF. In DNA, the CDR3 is TGTGCCAGCAGCTTGGCGGGGTTATGGCAGACCCAGTACTTC.

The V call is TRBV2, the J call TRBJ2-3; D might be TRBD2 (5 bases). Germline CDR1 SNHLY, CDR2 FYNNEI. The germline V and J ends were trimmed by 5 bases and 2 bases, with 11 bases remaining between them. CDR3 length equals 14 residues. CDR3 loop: CASSPSRVTDTQYF. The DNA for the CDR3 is TGTGCCAGCAGTCCTTCGCGGGTCACAGATACGCAGTATTTT.

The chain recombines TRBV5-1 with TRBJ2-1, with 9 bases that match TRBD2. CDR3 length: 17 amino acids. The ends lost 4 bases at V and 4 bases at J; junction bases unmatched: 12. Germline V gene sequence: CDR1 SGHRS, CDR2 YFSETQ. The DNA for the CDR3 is TGCGCCAGCAGCCTCCTCATCTCTAGCGGGGAGTACAATGAGCAGTTCTTC. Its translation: CASSLLISSGEYNEQFF.

The CDR3 is CASSDRTGLNSPLHF. The CDR3 nucleotides read TGTGCCAGCAGTGATCGGACAGGCCTGAATTCACCCCTCCACTTT. This sequence joins TRBV6-1 and TRBJ1-6, with 7 bases lining up with TRBD1. The CDR3 extends over 15 amino acids. Germline-derived CDR1 and CDR2 are MNHNS and SASEGT. V lost 3 bases to trimming and J lost 7 bases; unmatched junction nucleotides: 6.